Below, 16 T cell receptor beta chains from the same sample are listed, as sequenced in a study of technical replicates of blood from several donors. Profiling relied on immunoSEQ multiplex PCR, and the TCRdb table lists in-frame clones only, not all of them. The sample yields under 95,000 clones, about 93% seen once. Source material: T cells isolated from PBMCs. The receptor source for this set is a human donor in good health.

This clone was detected only once. This chain connects TRBV5-1 to TRBJ1-3; the D is unclear. The V end lost 1 base, the J end lost 0 bases, and 8 bases lay between the germline ends. CDR3 length: 15 residues. Germline V lookup: CDR1 SGHRS, CDR2 YFSETQ. This CDR3 is CASSLSGISGNTIYF. The CDR3 nucleotides are TGCGCCAGCAGCTTGAGCGGGATCTCTGGAAACACCATATATTTT.

V gene TRBV15 combines with J gene TRBJ1-1; D possibly corresponds to TRBD1 (6 bases). There are 17 residues in the CDR3. V lost 0 bases and J 4 bases, leaving 18 bases between the germline ends. Germline CDR1 LNHNV, CDR2 YYDKDF (reference sequence). The CDR3 DNA sequence: TGTGCCACCAGCAGAGATCCCTGGGGGGGGGCGAGCACTGAAGCTTTCTTT. Translation gives CATSRDPWGGASTEAFF. Complete variable domain (other parts from reference TRBV15 and TRBJ1-1): DAMVIQNPRYQVTQFGKPVTLSCSQTLNHNVMYWYQQKSSQAPKLLFHYYDKDFNNEADTPDNFQSRRPNTSFCFLDIRSPGLGDTAMYLCATSRDPWGGASTEAFFGQGTRLTVV.

The chain combines TRBV25-1 with TRBJ2-3; TRBD1 is a possible D gene (6 bases). Trimming removed 6 bases at V and 1 base at J, with 17 bases between. CDR1 and CDR2 (germline): MGHDK, SYGVNS. The CDR3 spans 16 residues. In DNA, the CDR3 is TGTGCCAGCAGCAAAAATTGGGCAGGGGGCACAGATACGCAGTATTTT. The encoded protein is CASSKNWAGGTDTQYF. The variable domain in full, completed from reference TRBV25-1 and TRBJ2-3, reads EADIYQTPRYLVIGTGKKITLECSQTMGHDKMYWYQQDPGMELHLIHYSYGVNSTEKGDLSSESTVSRIRTEHFPLTLESARPSHTSQYLCASSKNWAGGTDTQYFGPGTRLTVL.

J is TRBJ1-3 and V is TRBV7-9; perhaps TRBD1 as D (6 bases). The CDR3 has 15 amino acids. Germline loops: CDR1 SEHNR, CDR2 FQNEAQ (reference sequence). V was clipped by 2 bases and J by 8 bases, with 16 bases between them. DNA for the CDR3: TGTGCCAGCAGCTTATCCGACAGGCTCCCGGACACCATATATTTT. Protein product: CASSLSDRLPDTIYF.

This chain joins TRBV19 and TRBJ2-3; 10 bases are a match to TRBD2. This CDR3 comprises 16 residues. The V gene's germline CDR1 is LNHDA and CDR2 SQIVND (reference sequence). The trim removed 5 bases at V and 10 bases at J, leaving 15 bases unmatched. The CDR3 here is CASSPWGGLAGAAQYF. For the CDR3, the DNA is TGTGCCAGTAGTCCTTGGGGGGGGCTAGCGGGGGCCGCGCAGTATTTT.

This chain uses TRBV5-1 with TRBJ2-2; TRBD2 is a possible D gene (5 bases). V lost 9 bases to trimming and J lost 7 bases, with 19 bases between them. Germline V gene data show CDR1 as SGHRS and CDR2 as YFSETQ. The CDR3 sequence is 14 residues long. The CDR3 nucleotides are TGCGCCACCGAGTACGGAAACCGGGGCGGGGAGCTGTTTTTT. Translation: CATEYGNRGGELFF.

The CDR3 bases are TGCGCCAGCAGCCAAGCGACAGGGAGCTACGAGCAGTACTTC. This gives the protein CASSQATGSYEQYF. V usage is TRBV4-1 and J usage is TRBJ2-7, with 7 bases fitting TRBD1. The CDR3 contains 14 residues. Germline lookup yields CDR1 MGHRA and CDR2 YSYEKL. Unmatched junction bases numbered 3, after V lost 1 base and J lost 3 bases.

The chain joins TRBV13 to TRBJ1-1, with D unresolved. The CDR3 extends over 13 amino acids. Trimming stripped 8 bases from V and 0 bases from J, with 10 bases between. Germline CDR1 is PRHDT and CDR2 is FYEKMQ (reference sequence). The CDR3 loop reads CASSLSMNTEAFF. CDR3 coding DNA: TGTGCCAGCTCGTTATCTATGAACACTGAAGCTTTCTTT.

The rearrangement joins TRBV5-1 to TRBJ2-2; 9 bases are a match to TRBD2. Trimming removed 5 bases from V and 3 bases from J; junction bases left unmatched: 2. CDR1 and CDR2 from the germline V gene are SGHRS and YFSETQ. This CDR3 is built from 14 residues. The CDR3 spells CASSAGGDTGELFF. CDR3 in DNA: TGCGCCAGCAGTGCGGGAGGGGACACCGGGGAGCTGTTTTTT.

The chain is built from TRBV29-1 and TRBJ1-1; 8 bases are shared with TRBD1. Germline trimming cut 6 bases from V and 5 bases from J; bases unmatched to any gene: 8. This CDR3 comprises 13 residues. The germline CDR1 and CDR2 sequences are SQVTM and ANQGSEA. The CDR3 sequence is CSVAPRGLTEAFF. CDR3 nucleotides: TGCAGCGTCGCCCCCAGGGGGCTAACTGAAGCTTTCTTT.

The rearrangement links TRBV9 to TRBJ2-2, with no clear D. From germline, CDR1 is SGDLS and CDR2 YYNGEE. V was trimmed by 0 bases and J by 7 bases, leaving 4 bases between them. The CDR3 contains 12 residues. CDR3: CASSVGGGELFF. The CDR3 bases are TGTGCCAGCAGCGTAGGAGGCGGGGAGCTGTTTTTT.

This clone was detected once. V gene TRBV27 combines with J gene TRBJ2-3; possible D gene TRBD2, 5 bases. V dropped 5 bases and J dropped 4 bases, with 19 bases sitting between them. Germline V CDR1 and CDR2: MNHEY, SMNVEV (reference sequence). The CDR3 has 16 residues. CDR3 sequence reads: CASSPDRAPGADTQYF. CDR3 bases: TGTGCCAGCAGTCCAGACCGGGCCCCCGGGGCAGATACGCAGTATTTT.

This sequence joins TRBV25-1 and TRBJ2-7, with D perhaps TRBD2 (5 bases). This CDR3 has 15 residues. Trimming shortened V by 11 bases and J by 9 bases, and 29 bases separated the two germline ends. Germline V lookup: CDR1 MGHDK, CDR2 SYGVNS. The CDR3 is CAPSPTYDYAAGQYF. As DNA, the CDR3 is TGTGCCCCCAGCCCCACTTACGACTACGCCGCCGGGCAGTACTTC.

This clone was counted a single time. The V call is TRBV30, the J call TRBJ2-2, with no clear D. The CDR3 totals 13 residues. V was pared by 2 bases and J by 3 bases, with 7 bases between. The V gene's germline CDR1 is GTSNPN and CDR2 SVGIG (reference sequence). Written as DNA, the CDR3 is TGTGCCTGGAGTCCTAGGTACACCGGGGAGCTGTTTTTT. Its translation is CAWSPRYTGELFF.

This rearrangement joins TRBV14 to TRBJ1-1; D is unclear. CDR1 is SGHDN and CDR2 is FVKESK in the germline V gene. CDR3 length equals 16 residues. V gave up 0 bases and J gave up 0 bases, with 11 bases separating them. CDR3 sequence: CASSQELSPMNTEAFF. The DNA of the CDR3 is TGTGCCAGCAGCCAAGAACTGAGCCCCATGAACACTGAAGCTTTCTTT.

The chain links TRBV5-4 to TRBJ2-6, with 11 positions matching TRBD1. V lost 4 bases to trimming and J lost 0 bases; unmatched junction nucleotides: 9. Per the germline V gene, CDR1 is SGHNT and CDR2 is YYREEE (reference sequence). This CDR3 spans 19 amino acids. The CDR3 here is CASSPYGQGASSGANVLTF. CDR3 in DNA: TGTGCCAGCAGCCCCTACGGACAGGGGGCAAGCTCTGGGGCCAACGTCCTGACTTTC.